This passage covers 9 T cell receptor beta chains from one sample sequenced in a study of cytomegalovirus exposure and HLA in healthy donors. This PCR relied on a set of 60 Vbeta primers and 13 Jbeta primers. This table comes from immunoSEQ multiplex PCR, and its TCRdb copy is limited to in-frame clones, with some not included. The table has 200,000 or so clones, approximately 79% seen once. The sample was PBMCs. These receptors all stem from a man aged 35 to 55 in good health and CMV-seropositive.

V is TRBV5-4 and J is TRBJ2-5; D may be TRBD1 (6 bases). Gene TRBJ2-7 matches the end of the DNA better, so the J call may be wrong. CDR3 length: 13 residues. Germline assignment: CDR1 SGHNT and CDR2 YYREEE (reference sequence). CDR3 residues: CASSFEGVNEQYF. The CDR3 DNA reads TGTGCCAGCAGCTTTGAGGGGGTGAACGAGCAGTACTTC.

This clone was seen a handful of times. V gene TRBV5-4 combines with J gene TRBJ1-4, with D possibly matching TRBD1 (6 bases). Germline V CDR1 and CDR2: SGHNT, YYREEE (reference sequence). Trimming shortened V by 4 bases and J by 12 bases, and 13 bases separated the two germline ends. The CDR3 extends over 12 amino acids. Written as DNA, the CDR3 is TGTGCCAGCAGCATCAGGGGTGGCGAACTGTTTTTT. Its protein product is CASSIRGGELFF.

The rearrangement joins TRBV6-1 to TRBJ1-3, with D unclear. Germline assignment: CDR1 MNHNS and CDR2 SASEGT. V lost 3 bases and J lost 6, with 24 bases in between. The CDR3 runs to 18 residues. In DNA, the CDR3 is TGTGCCAGCAGTGATGAGGGTATCAGAGCGGCGCAATCAAACACCATATATTTT. Protein sequence: CASSDEGIRAAQSNTIYF.

This sequence joins TRBV4-3 and TRBJ2-5; the match to TRBD2 covers 11 bases. Trimming removed 1 base from V and 0 bases from J; junction bases left unmatched: 16. Germline lookup yields CDR1 LGHNA and CDR2 YSLEER. The CDR3 is 21 amino acids. The CDR3 loop reads CASSQAGGQLAGDLYQETQYF. In DNA, the CDR3 is TGCGCCAGCAGCCAAGCTGGGGGTCAACTAGCGGGGGACTTATACCAAGAGACCCAGTACTTC.

The rearrangement uses TRBV5-1 and TRBJ1-1; D not resolved. V lost 8 bases, J lost 3 bases, and 17 bases lay in between. The CDR3 runs 14 residues. CDR1 SGHRS and CDR2 YFSETQ come from the germline V gene. CDR3 region: CASFPEPRDTEAFF. CDR3 nucleotide sequence: TGCGCCAGTTTCCCGGAACCCCGGGACACTGAAGCTTTCTTT.

V usage is TRBV30 and J usage is TRBJ2-3; 7 bases match TRBD1. CDR1 GTSNPN and CDR2 SVGIG come from the germline V gene (reference sequence). The CDR3 consists of 14 residues. Trimming removed 2 bases from V and 2 bases from J; junction bases left unmatched: 4. The CDR3 region has the DNA TGTGCCTGGAGTTTGGGACAGATCACAGATACGCAGTATTTT. It codes for CAWSLGQITDTQYF.

V gene TRBV4-1 combines with J gene TRBJ2-5; tentative D call: TRBD2 (5 bases). Trimming removed 0 bases at V and 0 bases at J, with 8 bases between. CDR3 length: 15 residues. CDR1 and CDR2 from the germline V gene are MGHRA and YSYEKL. The CDR3 reads CASSQERGYQETQYF. CDR3 DNA sequence: TGCGCCAGCAGCCAAGAGCGCGGGTACCAAGAGACCCAGTACTTC.

The chain has TRBV5-6 and TRBJ1-2; weak D call: TRBD1 (5 bases). The CDR3 loop spans 12 amino acids. Per the germline V gene, CDR1 is SGHDT and CDR2 is YYEEEE. With 9 bases removed from V and 4 bases from J, the gap between germline ends came to 13 bases. Here the CDR3 reads CATGRGVYGYTF. CDR3 DNA: TGTGCCACCGGCCGGGGGGTCTATGGCTACACCTTC.

This clone was counted a few times. The V and J genes are TRBV6-6 and TRBJ2-7, with unresolved D. The CDR3 is 12 amino acids. Looked up from germline, CDR1 is MNHNY and CDR2 is SVGAGI (reference sequence). V lost 2 bases to trimming and J lost 7 bases, with 9 bases between them. In nucleotides, the CDR3 is TGTGCCAGCAGTTACCCGGTTTGGGAGCAGTACTTC. Translated, it gives CASSYPVWEQYF.